The TCR beta chain described here comes from a study of blood T cell repertoires in COVID-19. The overall study: There were acute and convalescent COVID-19 samples, and they came from the United States, Italy and Spain. Sources were T cells, B-cell-depleted T cells, or PBMCs; the material itself was cDNA or gDNA.

After removal of 0 bases from V and 5 bases from J, the junction contained 1 base not matched to a gene. This CDR3 contains 14 residues. Germline loops: CDR1 SGHRS, CDR2 YFSETQ. The authors' processing: From reference gene primer amplification, estimates of nucleated cell counts were derived. The repertoire was sequenced with immunoSEQ multiplex PCR; TCRdb's copy has only in-frame clones and lacks some. The DNA was the basis for D and trimming; V, J and clone size are from that table. In the table there are fewer than 250,000 clones, about 89% of which are singletons. Comment on this clone: The identical CDR3 is also encoded by other nucleotide sequences in the sample.

Input material: peripheral blood. The chain employs TRBV5-1 and TRBJ2-5; TRBD2 aligns across 10 bases. The sequence came from a woman in her sixties who had recovered from COVID-19. The CDR3: CASSLGLAGETQYF. For the CDR3, the DNA is TGCGCCAGCAGCTTGGGACTAGCGGGCGAGACCCAGTACTTC.